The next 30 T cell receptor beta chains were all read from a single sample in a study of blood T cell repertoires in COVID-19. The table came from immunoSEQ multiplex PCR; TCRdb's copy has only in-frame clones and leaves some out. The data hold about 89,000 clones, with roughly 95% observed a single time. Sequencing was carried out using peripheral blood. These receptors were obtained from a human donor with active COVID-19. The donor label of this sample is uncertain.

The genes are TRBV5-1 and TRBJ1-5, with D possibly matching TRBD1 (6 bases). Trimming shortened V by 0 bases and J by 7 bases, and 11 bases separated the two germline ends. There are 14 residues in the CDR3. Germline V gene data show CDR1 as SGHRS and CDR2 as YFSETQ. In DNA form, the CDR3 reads TGCGCCAGCAGCTTGGGGGGGCTTGGGCAGCCCCAGCATTTT. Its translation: CASSLGGLGQPQHF. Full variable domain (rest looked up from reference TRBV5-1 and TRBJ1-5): KAGVTQTPRYLIKTRGQQVTLSCSPISGHRSVSWYQQTPGQGLQFLFEYFSETQRNKGNFPGRFSGRQFSNSRSEMNVSTLELGDSALYLCASSLGGLGQPQHFGDGTRLSIL.

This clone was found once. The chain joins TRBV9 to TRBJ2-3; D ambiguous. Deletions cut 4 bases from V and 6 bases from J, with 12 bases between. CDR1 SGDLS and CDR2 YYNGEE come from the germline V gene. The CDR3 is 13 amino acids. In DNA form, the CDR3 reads TGTGCCAGCAGCCTCACGGTGGAGGATACGCAGTATTTT. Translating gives CASSLTVEDTQYF.

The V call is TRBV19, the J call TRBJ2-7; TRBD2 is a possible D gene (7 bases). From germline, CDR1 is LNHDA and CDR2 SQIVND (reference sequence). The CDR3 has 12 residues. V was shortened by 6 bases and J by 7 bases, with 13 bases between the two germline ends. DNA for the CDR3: TGTGCCAGTAGCTACGGGGGGCGAGAGCAGTACTTC. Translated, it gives CASSYGGREQYF.

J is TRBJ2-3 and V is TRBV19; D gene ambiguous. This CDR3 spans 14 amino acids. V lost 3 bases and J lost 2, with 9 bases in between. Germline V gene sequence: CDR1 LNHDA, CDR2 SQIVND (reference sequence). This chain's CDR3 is CASSMLQDTDTQYF. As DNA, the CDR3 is TGTGCCAGTAGTATGCTCCAGGACACAGATACGCAGTATTTT.

The CDR3 loop reads CASSLSDRNTEAFF. Written as DNA, the CDR3 is TGTGCCAGCAGCCTATCGGACAGAAACACTGAAGCTTTCTTT. V and J are TRBV9 and TRBJ1-1; possibly TRBD1 for D (6 bases). This CDR3 has 14 amino acids. Trimming left V 4 bases short and J 2 bases short, with 12 bases between. Germline CDR1 is SGDLS and CDR2 is YYNGEE.

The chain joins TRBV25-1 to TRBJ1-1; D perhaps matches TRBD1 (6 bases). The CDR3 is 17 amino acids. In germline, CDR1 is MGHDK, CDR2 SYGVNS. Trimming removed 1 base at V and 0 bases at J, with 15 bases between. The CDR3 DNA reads TGTGCCAGCAGTGAATGGAGACAGGAGAATCTGAACACTGAAGCTTTCTTT. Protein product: CASSEWRQENLNTEAFF.

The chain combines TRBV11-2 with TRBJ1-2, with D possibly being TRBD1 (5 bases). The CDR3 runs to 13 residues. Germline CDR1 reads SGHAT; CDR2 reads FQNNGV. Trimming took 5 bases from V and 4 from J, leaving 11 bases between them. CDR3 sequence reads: CASSLQGGYGYTF. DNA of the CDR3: TGTGCCAGCAGCCTCCAGGGAGGCTATGGCTACACCTTC.

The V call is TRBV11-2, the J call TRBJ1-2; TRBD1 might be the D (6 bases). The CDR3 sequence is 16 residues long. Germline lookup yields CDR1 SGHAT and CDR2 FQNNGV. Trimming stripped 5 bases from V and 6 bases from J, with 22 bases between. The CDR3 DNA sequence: TGTGCCAGCAGCGGGGGCTTCGGTATTCGTCTCGATGGCTACACCTTC. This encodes CASSGGFGIRLDGYTF. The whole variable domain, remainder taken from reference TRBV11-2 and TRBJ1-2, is EAGVAQSPRYKIIEKRQSVAFWCNPISGHATLYWYQQILGQGPKLLIQFQNNGVVDDSQLPKDRFSAERLKGVDSTLKIQPAKLEDSAVYLCASSGGFGIRLDGYTFGSGTRLTVV.

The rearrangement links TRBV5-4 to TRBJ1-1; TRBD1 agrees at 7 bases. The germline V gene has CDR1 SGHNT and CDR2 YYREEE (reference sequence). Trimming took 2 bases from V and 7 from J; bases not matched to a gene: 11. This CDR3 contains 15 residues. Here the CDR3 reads CASSLQGRSIGEAFF. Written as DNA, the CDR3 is TGTGCCAGCAGCTTACAGGGGAGATCAATAGGTGAAGCTTTCTTT.

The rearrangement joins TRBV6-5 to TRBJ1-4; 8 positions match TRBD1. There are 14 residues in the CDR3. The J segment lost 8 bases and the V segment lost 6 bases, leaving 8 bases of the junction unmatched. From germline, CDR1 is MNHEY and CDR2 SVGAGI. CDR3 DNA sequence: TGTGCCAGCAGGGATCAGGGGGCTCGAGAAAAACTGTTTTTT. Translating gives CASRDQGAREKLFF.

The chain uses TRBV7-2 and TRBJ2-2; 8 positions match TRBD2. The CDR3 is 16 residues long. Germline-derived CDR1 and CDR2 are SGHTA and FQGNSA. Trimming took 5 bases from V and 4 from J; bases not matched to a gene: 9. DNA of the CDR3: TGTGCCAGCAGCCCTCCGGGACTAGTTCTCACCGGGGAGCTGTTTTTT. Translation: CASSPPGLVLTGELFF.

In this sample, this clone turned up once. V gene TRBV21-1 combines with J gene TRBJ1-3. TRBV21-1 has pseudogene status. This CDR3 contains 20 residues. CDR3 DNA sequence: TGTGCCAGCAGCAAAATCGGGAGGAACAGGCCTTACAACTCTGGAAACACCATATATTTT. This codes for CASSKIGRNRPYNSGNTIYF.

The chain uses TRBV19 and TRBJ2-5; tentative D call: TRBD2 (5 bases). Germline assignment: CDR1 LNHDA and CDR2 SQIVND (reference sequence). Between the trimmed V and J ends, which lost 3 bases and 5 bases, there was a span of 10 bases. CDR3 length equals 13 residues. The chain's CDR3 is CASSMGVSETQYF. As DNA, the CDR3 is TGTGCCAGTAGTATGGGAGTTTCGGAGACCCAGTACTTC.

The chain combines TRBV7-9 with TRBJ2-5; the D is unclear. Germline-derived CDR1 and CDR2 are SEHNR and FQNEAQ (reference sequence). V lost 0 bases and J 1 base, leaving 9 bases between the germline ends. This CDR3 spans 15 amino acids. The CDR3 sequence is CASSLALSRQETQYF. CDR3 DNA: TGTGCCAGCAGCTTAGCCTTGAGCCGCCAAGAGACCCAGTACTTC.

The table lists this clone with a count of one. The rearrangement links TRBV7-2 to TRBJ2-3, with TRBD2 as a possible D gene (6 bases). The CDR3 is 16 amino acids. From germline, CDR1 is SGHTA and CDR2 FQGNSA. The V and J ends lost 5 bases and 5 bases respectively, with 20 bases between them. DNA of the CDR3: TGTGCCAGCAGCCCCAGGGCCGGGAGAGAGGGAGATACGCAGTATTTT. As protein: CASSPRAGREGDTQYF.

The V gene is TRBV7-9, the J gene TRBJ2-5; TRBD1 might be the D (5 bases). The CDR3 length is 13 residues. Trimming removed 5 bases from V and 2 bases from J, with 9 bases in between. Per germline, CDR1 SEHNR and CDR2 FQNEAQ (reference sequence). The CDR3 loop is CASSAGKQETQYF. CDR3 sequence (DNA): TGTGCCAGCAGCGCAGGGAAACAAGAGACCCAGTACTTC.

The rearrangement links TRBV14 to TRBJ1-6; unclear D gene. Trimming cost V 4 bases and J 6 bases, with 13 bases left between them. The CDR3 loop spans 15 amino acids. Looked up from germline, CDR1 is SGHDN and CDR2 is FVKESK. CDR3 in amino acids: CASSPLSPANSPLHF. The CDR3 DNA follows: TGTGCCAGCAGCCCATTGAGCCCCGCTAATTCACCCCTCCACTTT.

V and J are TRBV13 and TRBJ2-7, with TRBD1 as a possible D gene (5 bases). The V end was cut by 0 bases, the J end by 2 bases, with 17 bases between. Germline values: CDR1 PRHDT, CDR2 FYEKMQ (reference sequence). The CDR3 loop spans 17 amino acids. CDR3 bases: TGTGCCAGCAGCTTAGGCCAACTCCGTGTCAGGGCCTACGAGCAGTACTTC. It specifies CASSLGQLRVRAYEQYF.

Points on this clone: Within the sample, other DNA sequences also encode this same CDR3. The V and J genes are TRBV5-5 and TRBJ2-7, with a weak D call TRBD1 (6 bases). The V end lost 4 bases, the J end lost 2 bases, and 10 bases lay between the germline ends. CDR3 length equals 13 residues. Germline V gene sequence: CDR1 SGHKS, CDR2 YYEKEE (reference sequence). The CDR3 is CASSRDTAYEQYF. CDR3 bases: TGTGCCAGCAGCCGGGACACAGCCTACGAGCAGTACTTC.

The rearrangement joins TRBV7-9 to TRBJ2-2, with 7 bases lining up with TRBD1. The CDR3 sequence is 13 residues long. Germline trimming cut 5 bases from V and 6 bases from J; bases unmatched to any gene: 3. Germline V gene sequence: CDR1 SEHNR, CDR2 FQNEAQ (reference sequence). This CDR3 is CASSPQGAGELFF. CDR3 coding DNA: TGTGCCAGCAGCCCTCAGGGGGCCGGGGAGCTGTTTTTT.

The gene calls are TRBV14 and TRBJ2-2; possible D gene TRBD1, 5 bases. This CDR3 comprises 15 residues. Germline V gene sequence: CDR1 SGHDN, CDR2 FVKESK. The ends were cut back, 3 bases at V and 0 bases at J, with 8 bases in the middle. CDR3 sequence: CASSQGQANTGELFF. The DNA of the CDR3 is TGTGCCAGCAGCCAGGGGCAGGCGAACACCGGGGAGCTGTTTTTT.

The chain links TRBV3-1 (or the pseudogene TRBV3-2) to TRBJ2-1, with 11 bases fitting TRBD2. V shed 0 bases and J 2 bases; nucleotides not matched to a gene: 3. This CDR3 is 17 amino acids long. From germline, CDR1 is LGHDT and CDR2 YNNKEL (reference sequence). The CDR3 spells CASSQDYSGRAYNEQFF. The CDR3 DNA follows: TGTGCCAGCAGCCAAGATTATAGCGGGAGGGCCTACAATGAGCAGTTCTTC.

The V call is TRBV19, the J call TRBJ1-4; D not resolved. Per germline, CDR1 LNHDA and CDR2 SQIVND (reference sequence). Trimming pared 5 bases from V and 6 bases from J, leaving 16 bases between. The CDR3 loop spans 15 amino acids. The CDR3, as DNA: TGTGCCAGTAGTCTGGGCGAGAGTGTATATGAAAAACTGTTTTTT. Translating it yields CASSLGESVYEKLFF. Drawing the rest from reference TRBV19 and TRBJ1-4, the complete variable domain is DGGITQSPKYLFRKEGQNVTLSCEQNLNHDAMYWYRQDPGQGLRLIYYSQIVNDFQKGDIAEGYSVSREKKESFPLTVTSAQKNPTAFYLCASSLGESVYEKLFFGSGTQLSVL.

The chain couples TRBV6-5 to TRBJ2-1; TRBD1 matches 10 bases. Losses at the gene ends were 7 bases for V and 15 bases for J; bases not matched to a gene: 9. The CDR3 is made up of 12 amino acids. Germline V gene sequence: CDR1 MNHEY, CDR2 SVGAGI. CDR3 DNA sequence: TGTGCCAGCACCCAAAGACAGGGGGCTTGGTTCTTC. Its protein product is CASTQRQGAWFF.

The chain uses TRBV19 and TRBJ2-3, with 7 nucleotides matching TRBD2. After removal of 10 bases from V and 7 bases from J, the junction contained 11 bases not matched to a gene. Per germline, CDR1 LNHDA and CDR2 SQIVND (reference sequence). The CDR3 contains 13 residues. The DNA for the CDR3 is TGTGCCACCCAGACCAGGGAGGGTAATACGCAGTATTTT. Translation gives CATQTREGNTQYF.

This chain's CDR3 is CASSSKTGDGQYF. CDR3 DNA sequence: TGTGCCAGCAGCTCAAAAACAGGAGACGGGCAGTACTTC. The chain recombines TRBV3-1 (or the pseudogene TRBV3-2) with TRBJ2-7; D possibly corresponds to TRBD1 (5 bases). This CDR3 contains 13 residues. Germline CDR1 is LGHDT and CDR2 is YNNKEL (reference sequence). Deletions cut 5 bases from V and 9 bases from J, with 17 bases between.

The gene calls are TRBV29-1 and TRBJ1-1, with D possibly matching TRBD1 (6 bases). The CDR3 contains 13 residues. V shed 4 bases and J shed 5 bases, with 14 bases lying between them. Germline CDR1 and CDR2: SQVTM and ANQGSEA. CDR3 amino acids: CSVVGQGKTEAFF. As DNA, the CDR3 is TGCAGCGTTGTTGGGCAGGGGAAAACTGAAGCTTTCTTT. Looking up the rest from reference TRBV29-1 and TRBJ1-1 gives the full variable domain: SAVISQKPSRDICQRGTSLTIQCQVDSQVTMMFWYRQQPGQSLTLIATANQGSEATYESGFVIDKFPISRPNLTFSTLTVSNMSPEDSSIYLCSVVGQGKTEAFFGQGTRLTVV.

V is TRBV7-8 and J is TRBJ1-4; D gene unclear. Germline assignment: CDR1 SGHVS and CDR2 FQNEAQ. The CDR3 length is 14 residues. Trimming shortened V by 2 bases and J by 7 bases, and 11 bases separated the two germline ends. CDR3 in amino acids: CASSLRRRGEKLFF. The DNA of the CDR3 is TGTGCCAGCAGCTTAAGGCGACGAGGTGAAAAACTGTTTTTT.

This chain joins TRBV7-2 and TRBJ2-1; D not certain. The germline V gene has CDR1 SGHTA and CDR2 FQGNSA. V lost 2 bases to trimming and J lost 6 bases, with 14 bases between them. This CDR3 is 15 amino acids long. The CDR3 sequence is CASSLTVVAGNEQFF. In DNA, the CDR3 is TGTGCCAGCAGCTTAACGGTTGTGGCAGGCAATGAGCAGTTCTTC.

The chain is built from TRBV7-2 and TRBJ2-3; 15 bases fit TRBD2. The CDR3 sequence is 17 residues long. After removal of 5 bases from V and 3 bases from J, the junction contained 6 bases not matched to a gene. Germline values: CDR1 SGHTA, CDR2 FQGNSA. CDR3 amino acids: CASSRLGLAGGTDTQYF. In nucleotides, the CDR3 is TGTGCCAGCAGCAGACTGGGACTAGCGGGAGGTACAGATACGCAGTATTTT.